The 27 T cell receptor beta chains below all came from one sample that was sequenced in a study of shared clonotypes between healthy human individuals. Here immunoSEQ multiplex PCR was the method, and the copy in TCRdb shows in-frame clones only, minus some. Among some 980,000 clones, about three quarters were seen once, and the ten largest hold about 1.5%. Input material: memory CD4+ T cells sorted from blood. As for subset: CD45RA-negative fraction. These receptors all stem from a man aged 18 to 35 in good health.

The chain employs TRBV7-8 and TRBJ2-3; 10 bases map to TRBD2. Germline lookup yields CDR1 SGHVS and CDR2 FQNEAQ. The CDR3 length is 15 residues. The junction had 2 bases not matched to a gene; V was cut back by 1 base and J by 4 bases. CDR3 sequence (DNA): TGTGCCAGCAGCTTAGTGGGGACTAGCGCAGATACGCAGTATTTT. Protein sequence: CASSLVGTSADTQYF.

This chain uses TRBV5-1 with TRBJ2-3; possible D gene TRBD2, 6 bases. The germline V gene encodes CDR1 SGHRS and CDR2 YFSETQ. V lost 4 bases to trimming and J lost 2 bases, with 8 bases between them. The CDR3 has 13 amino acids. The CDR3 sequence: CASSPGDTDTQYF. The CDR3, as DNA: TGCGCCAGCAGCCCGGGAGACACAGATACGCAGTATTTT.

There are a few counts of this clone. The CDR3: CASGSQGGNTEAFF. CDR3 in DNA: TGTGCCAGCGGATCTCAGGGGGGAAACACTGAAGCTTTCTTT. The chain is built from TRBV11-2 and TRBJ1-1, with 7 bases that match TRBD1. Per the germline V gene, CDR1 is SGHAT and CDR2 is FQNNGV. With 8 bases clipped from V and 2 bases from J, the junction kept 8 bases outside the gene matches. The length of the CDR3 is 14 residues.

This rearrangement joins TRBV5-1 to TRBJ2-1, with D maybe TRBD1 (6 bases). Germline V gives CDR1 SGHRS, CDR2 YFSETQ. V dropped 4 bases and J dropped 9 bases, with 20 bases sitting between them. The CDR3 has 15 amino acids. CDR3 region: CASSPASDSLGEQFF. CDR3 bases: TGCGCCAGCAGCCCTGCCTCGGACAGCCTCGGTGAGCAGTTCTTC. Drawing the rest from reference TRBV5-1 and TRBJ2-1, the complete variable domain is KAGVTQTPRYLIKTRGQQVTLSCSPISGHRSVSWYQQTPGQGLQFLFEYFSETQRNKGNFPGRFSGRQFSNSRSEMNVSTLELGDSALYLCASSPASDSLGEQFFGPGTRLTVL.

V and J are TRBV5-1 and TRBJ1-1; a weak D match, TRBD1 (5 bases). The CDR3 sequence is 13 residues long. Per germline, CDR1 SGHRS and CDR2 YFSETQ. V shed 2 bases and J shed 5 bases, with 10 bases lying between them. The CDR3, as DNA: TGCGCCAGCAGCTTAATGACAGATACTGAAGCTTTCTTT. Residues: CASSLMTDTEAFF.

The rearrangement joins TRBV6-1 to TRBJ1-5, with TRBD1 identical over 7 bases. This CDR3 has 14 amino acids. J lost 5 bases, V lost 8 bases, and 9 bases had no gene match. Germline-derived CDR1 and CDR2 are MNHNS and SASEGT. The DNA of the CDR3 is TGTGCCAGCGGGGCCGGGACAGTCGATCAGCCCCAGCATTTT. Amino acids: CASGAGTVDQPQHF.

The rearrangement uses TRBV19 and TRBJ2-2; D gene ambiguous. The CDR3 extends over 14 amino acids. Germline CDR1 and CDR2: LNHDA and SQIVND (reference sequence). The V end was cut by 3 bases, the J end by 1 base, with 6 bases between. The CDR3 region is CASSIGQNTGELFF. The CDR3 DNA sequence: TGTGCCAGTAGTATCGGGCAGAACACCGGGGAGCTGTTTTTT.

This rearrangement joins TRBV30 to TRBJ2-1; D uncertain. The CDR3 sequence is 13 residues long. V was cut by 0 bases and J by 15 bases, with 18 bases left in between. Germline CDR1 GTSNPN, CDR2 SVGIG (reference sequence). Written as DNA, the CDR3 is TGTGCCTGGAGTGTAGGACCCTGGGGAATTAGGTTCTTC. This encodes CAWSVGPWGIRFF.

The chain is built from TRBV5-5 and TRBJ1-6, with TRBD1 identical over 7 bases. This CDR3 comprises 16 residues. CDR1 is SGHKS, CDR2 YYEKEE, per germline (reference sequence). Trimming at V came to 4 bases and at J to 5 bases, leaving 9 bases not matched to a gene. CDR3 loop: CASSRLGGVNNSPLHF. For the CDR3, the DNA is TGTGCCAGCAGCCGGTTAGGGGGCGTGAATAATTCACCCCTCCACTTT.

The rearrangement joins TRBV6-1 to TRBJ2-3, with 7 bases fitting TRBD2. The junction had 6 bases not matched to a gene; V was cut back by 5 bases and J by 4 bases. The germline V gene encodes CDR1 MNHNS and CDR2 SASEGT. The CDR3 consists of 14 residues. The CDR3, as DNA: TGTGCCAGCAGTCCCGGGGGAGGGCCAGATACGCAGTATTTT. Encoded protein: CASSPGGGPDTQYF.

The chain carries TRBV5-1 and TRBJ2-5; possibly TRBD1 for D (5 bases). The CDR3 has 14 residues. The germline V gene encodes CDR1 SGHRS and CDR2 YFSETQ. V was pared by 1 base and J by 1 base, with 8 bases between. The CDR3 spells CASSLRGPQETQYF. The CDR3 nucleotides read TGCGCCAGCAGCTTGAGGGGTCCCCAAGAGACCCAGTACTTC.

Written as DNA, the CDR3 is TGTGCCAGCAGGCGCGACAGGGGGGACTCCTACGAGCAGTACTTC. This gives the protein CASRRDRGDSYEQYF. The chain uses TRBV7-9 and TRBJ2-7, with TRBD1 matching over 9 bases. The CDR3 loop spans 15 amino acids. Per the germline V gene, CDR1 is SEHNR and CDR2 is FQNEAQ (reference sequence). V lost 6 bases and J lost 0; bases outside the gene matches: 6. The full variable domain, completed using reference TRBV7-9 and TRBJ2-7, is DTGVSQNPRHKITKRGQNVTFRCDPISEHNRLYWYRQTLGQGPEFLTYFQNEAQLEKSRLLSDRFSAERPKGSFSTLEIQRTEQGDSAMYLCASRRDRGDSYEQYFGPGTRLTVT.

This clone was counted many times. V usage is TRBV10-1 and J usage is TRBJ2-2; 8 bases match TRBD2. Trimming cost V 1 base and J 5 bases; bases outside gene matches: 12. Germline V gene lookup returns CDR1 WNHNN and CDR2 SYGVQD (reference sequence). This CDR3 has 18 amino acids. In nucleotides, the CDR3 is TGCGCCAGCAGTGAGTTGATTCCGGGACTAGTTACGACCGGGGAGCTGTTTTTT. Protein product: CASSELIPGLVTTGELFF.

The gene calls are TRBV4-3 and TRBJ2-2, with 7 bases fitting TRBD2. Germline values: CDR1 LGHNA, CDR2 YSLEER. With 3 bases clipped from V and 2 bases from J, the junction kept 3 bases outside the gene matches. This CDR3 spans 15 amino acids. The DNA of the CDR3 is TGCGCCAGCAGCCAGGGAGGGCCTAACACCGGGGAGCTGTTTTTT. Translation gives CASSQGGPNTGELFF.

This chain connects TRBV5-1 to TRBJ2-3, with 7 bases lining up with TRBD2. The CDR3 has 14 amino acids. Unmatched junction bases numbered 5, after V lost 0 bases and J lost 7 bases. Germline CDR1 SGHRS, CDR2 YFSETQ. Here the CDR3 reads CASSLETSSNTQYF. In DNA, the CDR3 is TGCGCCAGCAGCTTGGAGACTAGCTCCAATACGCAGTATTTT.

In the case of this clone: This sample also contains other DNA sequences that code for the same CDR3. The chain joins TRBV7-8 to TRBJ2-2; 9 nucleotides align to TRBD2. The V gene end was trimmed by 1 base and the J gene end by 2 bases; junction bases not matched to a gene: 2. Germline V lookup: CDR1 SGHVS, CDR2 FQNEAQ. This CDR3 is 16 amino acids long. The CDR3 DNA reads as TGTGCCAGCAGCTTAGGCCTAGCGGGAAACACCGGGGAGCTGTTTTTT. This translates into CASSLGLAGNTGELFF.

V is TRBV2 and J is TRBJ1-6; D perhaps matches TRBD1 (5 bases). The length of the CDR3 is 14 residues. V lost 6 bases to trimming and J lost 9 bases, with 15 bases between them. The V gene's germline CDR1 is SNHLY and CDR2 FYNNEI. The DNA for the CDR3 is TGTGCCAGCAGCGACGCGACGGGGCTTTCACCCCTCCACTTT. This translates into CASSDATGLSPLHF.

V gene TRBV10-1 combines with J gene TRBJ1-1; 9 bases are shared with TRBD1. The CDR3 has 17 residues. J gave up 3 bases and V 8 bases, and 16 bases lay outside the gene matches. Germline V gene lookup returns CDR1 WNHNN and CDR2 SYGVQD (reference sequence). CDR3 DNA: TGCGCCAGCTGGCGGGACAGGGTCAAAATCGGAGACACTGAAGCTTTCTTT. Translating gives CASWRDRVKIGDTEAFF.

This clone has a handful of counts. The chain uses TRBV19 and TRBJ1-2, with a possible D match to TRBD1 (6 bases). The germline CDR1 and CDR2 sequences are LNHDA and SQIVND (reference sequence). Trimming pared 7 bases from V and 5 bases from J, leaving 17 bases between. The CDR3 is 14 residues long. Here the CDR3 DNA reads TGTGCCAGTAAAGCAGGACAGCAATCTTATGGCTACACCTTC. Translation gives CASKAGQQSYGYTF.

The sample holds a few counts of this clone. This chain uses TRBV4-3 with TRBJ2-3, with 8 bases aligning to TRBD2. After removal of 2 bases from V and 2 bases from J, the junction contained 3 bases not matched to a gene. Germline V gives CDR1 LGHNA, CDR2 YSLEER. This CDR3 is 15 amino acids long. The CDR3: CASSQRGLVTDTQYF. CDR3 coding DNA: TGCGCCAGCAGCCAAAGGGGACTAGTCACAGATACGCAGTATTTT.

This chain joins TRBV28 and TRBJ1-4; D unresolved. In germline, CDR1 is MDHEN, CDR2 SYDVKM. This CDR3 has 14 amino acids. V lost 8 bases and J lost 0, with 10 bases in between. CDR3 sequence: CASVRPATNEKLFF. The CDR3 DNA is TGTGCCAGCGTACGTCCTGCAACTAATGAAAAACTGTTTTTT.

This clone has just one count. The CDR3 protein is CASTVLTGGTQYF. CDR3 sequence (DNA): TGTGCCAGCACCGTGCTCACGGGGGGTACGCAGTATTTT. This chain uses TRBV2 with TRBJ2-3; TRBD2 matches at 7 bases. Per the germline V gene, CDR1 is SNHLY and CDR2 is FYNNEI. This CDR3 has 13 residues. J was trimmed by 8 bases and V by 7 bases; bases with no gene match: 9.

With respect to this clone: The same CDR3 arises from other DNA sequences in this sample as well. This chain connects TRBV18 to TRBJ1-1; no definite D call. The germline V gene encodes CDR1 KGHSH and CDR2 LQKENI. The CDR3 extends over 13 amino acids. V lost 3 bases and J 2 bases, leaving 7 bases between the germline ends. The DNA of the CDR3 is TGTGCCAGCTCACCCGGTTTTAACACTGAAGCTTTCTTT. It yields the protein CASSPGFNTEAFF. The entire variable domain, with the rest obtained from reference TRBV18 and TRBJ1-1, is as follows: NAGVMQNPRHLVRRRGQEARLRCSPMKGHSHVYWYRQLPEEGLKFMVYLQKENIIDESGMPKERFSAEFPKEGPSILRIQQVVRGDSAAYFCASSPGFNTEAFFGQGTRLTVV.

The rearrangement joins TRBV6-5 to TRBJ1-2, with 7 positions matching TRBD1. CDR1 is MNHEY, CDR2 SVGAGI, per germline. J was trimmed by 0 bases and V by 6 bases; bases with no gene match: 7. The CDR3 has 15 amino acids. The chain's CDR3 is CASRTTGEANYGYTF. CDR3 nucleotide sequence: TGTGCCAGCAGGACAACAGGGGAAGCTAACTATGGCTACACCTTC.

A remark on this clone: Possible read error: a much larger clone is one base away. The chain combines TRBV11-2 with TRBJ1-1; D perhaps matches TRBD1 (6 bases). Germline CDR1 is SGHAT and CDR2 is FQNNGV. The CDR3 covers 13 residues. V was trimmed by 5 bases and J by 1 base, leaving 8 bases between them. The CDR3 coding sequence is TGTGCCAGCAGCGAACAGGGGAACACTGAAGCTTTCTTT. The encoded protein is CASSEQGNTEAFF.

The genes are TRBV10-3 and TRBJ1-1; 7 bases are a match to TRBD1. With V trimmed by 3 bases and J by 1 base, 5 bases remained unmatched. Germline V gives CDR1 ENHRY, CDR2 SYGVKD. The CDR3 is 15 residues long. CDR3 bases: TGTGCCATCAGTGACCTGGGACAGAAGAACACTGAAGCTTTCTTT. As protein: CAISDLGQKNTEAFF.

To note about this clone: Compared with germline, one end of the junction differs, possibly owing to a read error. CDR3 sequence: CASREGGGAPGELFF. The DNA of the CDR3 is TGTGCCAGCAGAGAAGGCGGGGGGGCTCCCGGGGAGCTGTTTTTT. The rearrangement links TRBV2 to TRBJ2-2; TRBD2 matches 9 bases. CDR3 length: 15 amino acids. CDR1 is SNHLY and CDR2 is FYNNEI in the germline V gene.